This entry concerns a single T cell receptor beta chain. As yet, its antigen is unknown. This record belongs to a study of regulatory T cells in long-lasting Graves disease. Study-level points and caveats: Favored gene segments in persistent disease were TRBV28, TRBJ1-2 and TRBJ2-5. Clonotypes that were public and shared totalled some 2,900 in persistent patients versus around 970 in new patients.

Germline V gene lookup returns CDR1 GTSNPN and CDR2 SVGIG (reference sequence). The CDR3 length is 13 residues. Trimming cost V 8 bases and J 0 bases; bases outside gene matches: 3. The time point was: newly diagnosed GD, antithyroid drugs for less than 3 months. PBMC-derived RNA was used for the TCR library. Graves' disease diagnosis was established per American Thyroid Association guidelines. Through Arm-PCR of CDR3 regions and iRepertoire HTBI primers, TCR beta libraries were built. TCRdb reanalysed the multiplex PCR reads using MiXCR and keeps one entry per CDR3 protein. This table holds roughly 420,000 distinct CDR3 sequences, roughly 17% found once. This sample was also put to use in a study of T cells in Graves' hyperthyroidism and ophthalmopathy.

The chain joins TRBV30 to TRBJ1-1; TRBD1 aligns across 10 bases. Sequences were derived from peripheral blood mononuclear cells (PBMCs), sampled at new diagnosis, from a patient treated with antithyroid drugs. This clonotype was obtained from a woman in her late teens or twenties with Graves disease. The CDR3 sequence: CARDRGMNTEAFF. The CDR3 DNA follows: TGTGCCCGGGACAGGGGTATGAACACTGAAGCTTTCTTT. The variable domain in full, completed from reference TRBV30 and TRBJ1-1, reads SQTIHQWPATLVQPVGSPLSLECTVEGTSNPNLYWYRQAAGRGLQLLFYSVGIGQISSEVPQNLSASRPQDRQFILSSKKLLLSDSGFYLCARDRGMNTEAFFGQGTRLTVV.